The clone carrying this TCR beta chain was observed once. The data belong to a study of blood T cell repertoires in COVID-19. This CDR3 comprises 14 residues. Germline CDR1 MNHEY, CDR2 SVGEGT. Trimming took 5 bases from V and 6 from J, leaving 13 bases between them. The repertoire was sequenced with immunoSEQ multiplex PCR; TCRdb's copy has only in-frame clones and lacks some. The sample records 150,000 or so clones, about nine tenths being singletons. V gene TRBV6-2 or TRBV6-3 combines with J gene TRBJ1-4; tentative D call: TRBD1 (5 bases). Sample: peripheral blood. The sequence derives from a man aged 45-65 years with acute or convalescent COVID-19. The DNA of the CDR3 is TGTGCCAGCAGTCCCACAGGAGGGTATGAAAAACTGTTTTTT. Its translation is CASSPTGGYEKLFF.